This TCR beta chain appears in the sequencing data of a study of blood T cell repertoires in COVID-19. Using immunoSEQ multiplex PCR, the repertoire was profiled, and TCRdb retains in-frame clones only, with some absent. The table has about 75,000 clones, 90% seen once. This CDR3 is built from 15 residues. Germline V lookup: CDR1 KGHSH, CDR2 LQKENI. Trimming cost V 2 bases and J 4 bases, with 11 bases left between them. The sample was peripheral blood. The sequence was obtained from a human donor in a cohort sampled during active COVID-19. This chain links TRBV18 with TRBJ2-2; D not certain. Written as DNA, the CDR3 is TGTGCCAGCTCACCAGCGCAGGTGTTCACCGGGGAGCTGTTTTTT. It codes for CASSPAQVFTGELFF.